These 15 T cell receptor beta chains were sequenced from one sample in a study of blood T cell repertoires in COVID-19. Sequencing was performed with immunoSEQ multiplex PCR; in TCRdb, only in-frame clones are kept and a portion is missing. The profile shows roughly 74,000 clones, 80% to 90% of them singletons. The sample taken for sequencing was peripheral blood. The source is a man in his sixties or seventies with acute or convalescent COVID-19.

Here the CDR3 DNA reads TGTGCCACCAGCAGAGCACCGGGACAGGCCGCAACTAATGAAAAACTGTTTTTT. This encodes CATSRAPGQAATNEKLFF. The V gene is TRBV15, the J gene TRBJ1-4; 8 nucleotides line up with TRBD1. Germline CDR1 and CDR2: LNHNV and YYDKDF (reference sequence). The CDR3 extends over 18 amino acids. Trimming at V came to 1 base and at J to 0 bases, leaving 7 bases not matched to a gene.

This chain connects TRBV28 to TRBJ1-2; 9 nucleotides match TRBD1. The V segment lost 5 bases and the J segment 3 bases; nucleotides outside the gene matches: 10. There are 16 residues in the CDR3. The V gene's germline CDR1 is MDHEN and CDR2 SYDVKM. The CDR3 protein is CASSLQRQGGHYGYTF. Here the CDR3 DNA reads TGTGCCAGCAGTCTCCAACGACAGGGGGGGCACTATGGCTACACCTTC.

CDR3 in DNA: TGTGCCAGTAGTATAGACCCTTGGGGCAGGGGGGAGCTGTTTTTT. It encodes CASSIDPWGRGELFF. This sequence joins TRBV19 and TRBJ2-2; a weak D match, TRBD1 (5 bases). The CDR3 sequence is 15 residues long. Trimming shortened V by 0 bases and J by 8 bases, and 13 bases separated the two germline ends. Germline CDR1 reads LNHDA; CDR2 reads SQIVND (reference sequence).

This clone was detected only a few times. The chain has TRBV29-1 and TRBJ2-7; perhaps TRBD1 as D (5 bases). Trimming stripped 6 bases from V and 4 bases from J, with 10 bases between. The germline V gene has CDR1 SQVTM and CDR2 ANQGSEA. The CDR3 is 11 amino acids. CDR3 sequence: CSVLQVYEQYF. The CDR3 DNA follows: TGCAGCGTACTACAGGTTTACGAGCAGTACTTC.

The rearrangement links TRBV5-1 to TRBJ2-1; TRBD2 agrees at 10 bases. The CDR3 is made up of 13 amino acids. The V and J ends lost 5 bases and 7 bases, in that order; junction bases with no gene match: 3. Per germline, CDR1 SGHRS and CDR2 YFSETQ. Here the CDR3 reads CASRSSGGNEQFF. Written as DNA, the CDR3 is TGCGCCAGCAGGAGTAGCGGGGGGAATGAGCAGTTCTTC.

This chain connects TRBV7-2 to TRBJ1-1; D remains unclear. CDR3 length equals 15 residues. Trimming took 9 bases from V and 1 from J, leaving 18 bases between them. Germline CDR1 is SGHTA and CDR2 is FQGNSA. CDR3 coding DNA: TGTGCCAGTGGACGGTCTCGGAGGAGGAACACTGAAGCTTTCTTT. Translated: CASGRSRRRNTEAFF. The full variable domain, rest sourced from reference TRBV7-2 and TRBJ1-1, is GAGVSQSPSNKVTEKGKDVELRCDPISGHTALYWYRQSLGQGLEFLIYFQGNSAPDKSGLPSDRFSAERTGGSVSTLTIQRTQQEDSAVYLCASGRSRRRNTEAFFGQGTRLTVV.

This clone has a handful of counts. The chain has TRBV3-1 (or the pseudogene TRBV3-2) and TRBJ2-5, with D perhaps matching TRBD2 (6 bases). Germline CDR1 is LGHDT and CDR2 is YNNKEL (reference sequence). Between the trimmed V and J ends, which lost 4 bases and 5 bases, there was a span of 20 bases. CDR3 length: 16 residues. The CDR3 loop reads CASSLPGTRLRETQYF. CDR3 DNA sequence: TGTGCCAGCAGCCTACCCGGGACTCGGCTAAGGGAGACCCAGTACTTC.

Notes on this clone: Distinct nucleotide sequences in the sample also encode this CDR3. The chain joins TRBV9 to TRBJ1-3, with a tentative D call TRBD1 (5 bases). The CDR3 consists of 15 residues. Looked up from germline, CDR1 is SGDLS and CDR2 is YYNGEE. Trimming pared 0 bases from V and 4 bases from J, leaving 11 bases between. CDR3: CASSVGGGSGNTIYF. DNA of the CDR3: TGTGCCAGCAGCGTAGGTGGGGGGTCAGGAAACACCATATATTTT.

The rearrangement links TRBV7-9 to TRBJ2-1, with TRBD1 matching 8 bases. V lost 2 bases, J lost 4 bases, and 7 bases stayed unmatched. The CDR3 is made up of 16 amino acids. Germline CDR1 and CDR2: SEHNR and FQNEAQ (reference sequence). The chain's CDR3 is CASSLLAGQGYNEQFF. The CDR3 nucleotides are TGTGCCAGCAGCTTATTGGCCGGACAGGGATACAATGAGCAGTTCTTC.

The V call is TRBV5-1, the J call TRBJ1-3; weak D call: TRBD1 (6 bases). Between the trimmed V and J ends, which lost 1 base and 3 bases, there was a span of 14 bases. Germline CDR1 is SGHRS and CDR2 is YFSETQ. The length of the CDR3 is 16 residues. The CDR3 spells CASSLSQGRGGNTIYF. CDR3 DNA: TGCGCCAGCAGCTTGTCTCAGGGGAGAGGTGGAAACACCATATATTTT.

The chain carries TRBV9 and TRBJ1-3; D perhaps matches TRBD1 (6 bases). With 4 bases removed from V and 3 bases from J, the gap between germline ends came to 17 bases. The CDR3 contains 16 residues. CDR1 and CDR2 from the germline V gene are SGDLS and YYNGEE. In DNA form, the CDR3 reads TGTGCCAGCAGCCCCGAAGGGGGGGCGCGTGGAAACACCATATATTTT. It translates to CASSPEGGARGNTIYF.

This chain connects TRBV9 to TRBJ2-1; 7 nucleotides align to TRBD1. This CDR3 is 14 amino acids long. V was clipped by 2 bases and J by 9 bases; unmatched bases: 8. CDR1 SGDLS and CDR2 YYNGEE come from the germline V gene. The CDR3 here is CASSVVDRALEQFF. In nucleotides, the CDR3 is TGTGCCAGCAGCGTGGTTGACAGGGCACTTGAGCAGTTCTTC.

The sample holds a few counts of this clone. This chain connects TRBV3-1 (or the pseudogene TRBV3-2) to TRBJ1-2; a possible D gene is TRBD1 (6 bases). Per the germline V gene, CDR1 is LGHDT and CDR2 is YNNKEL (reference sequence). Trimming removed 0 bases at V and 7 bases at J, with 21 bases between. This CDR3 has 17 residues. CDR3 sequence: CASSQERDTSPSRGYTF. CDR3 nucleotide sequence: TGTGCCAGCAGCCAAGAACGGGACACAAGTCCCTCCCGTGGCTACACCTTC.

CDR3 amino acids: CASSTGTRNTEAFF. In nucleotides, the CDR3 is TGTGCCAGCAGCACCGGGACAAGGAACACTGAAGCTTTCTTT. J is TRBJ1-1 and V is TRBV5-5; D may be TRBD1 (6 bases). The CDR3 consists of 14 residues. Trimming took 4 bases from V and 1 from J, leaving 11 bases between them. Germline lookup yields CDR1 SGHKS and CDR2 YYEKEE (reference sequence).

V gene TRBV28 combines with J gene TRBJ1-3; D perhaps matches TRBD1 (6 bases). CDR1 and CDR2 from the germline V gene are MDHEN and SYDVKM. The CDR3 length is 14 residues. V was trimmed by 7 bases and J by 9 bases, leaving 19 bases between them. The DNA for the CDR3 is TGTGCCAGCAACAAAAGGGGGATTCAAGTCACCATATATTTT. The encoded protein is CASNKRGIQVTIYF.